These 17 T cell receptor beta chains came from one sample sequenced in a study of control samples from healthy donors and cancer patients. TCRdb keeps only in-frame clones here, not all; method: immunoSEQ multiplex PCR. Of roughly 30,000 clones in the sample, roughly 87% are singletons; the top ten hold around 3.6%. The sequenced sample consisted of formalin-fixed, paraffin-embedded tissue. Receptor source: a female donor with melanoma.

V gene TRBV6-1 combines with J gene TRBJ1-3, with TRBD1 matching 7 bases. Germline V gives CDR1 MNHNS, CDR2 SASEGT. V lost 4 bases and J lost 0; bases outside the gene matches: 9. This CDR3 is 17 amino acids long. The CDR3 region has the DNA TGTGCCAGCAGTGGACGGACAGGTTTAACCTCTGGAAACACCATATATTTT. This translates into CASSGRTGLTSGNTIYF.

CDR3 DNA sequence: TGTGCCAGCACCTTCGCCTCTGGAAACACCATATATTTT. Encoded protein: CASTFASGNTIYF. This chain joins TRBV28 and TRBJ1-3; D remains unclear. The CDR3 extends over 13 amino acids. The germline V and J ends were trimmed by 7 bases and 0 bases, with 7 bases remaining between them. Germline assignment: CDR1 MDHEN and CDR2 SYDVKM.

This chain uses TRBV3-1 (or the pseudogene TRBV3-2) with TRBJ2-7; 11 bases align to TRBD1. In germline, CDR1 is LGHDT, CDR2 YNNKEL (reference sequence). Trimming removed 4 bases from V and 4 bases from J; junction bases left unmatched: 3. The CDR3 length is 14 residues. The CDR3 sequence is CASSRTGGIYEQYF. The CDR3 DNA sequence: TGTGCCAGCAGCCGGACAGGGGGCATTTACGAGCAGTACTTC.

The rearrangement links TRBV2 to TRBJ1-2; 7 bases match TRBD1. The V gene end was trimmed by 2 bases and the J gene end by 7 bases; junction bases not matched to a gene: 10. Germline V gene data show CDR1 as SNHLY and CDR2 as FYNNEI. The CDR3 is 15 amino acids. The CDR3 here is CASSEYVRGPFGYTF. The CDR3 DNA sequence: TGTGCCAGCAGTGAATATGTTAGGGGGCCATTTGGCTACACCTTC.

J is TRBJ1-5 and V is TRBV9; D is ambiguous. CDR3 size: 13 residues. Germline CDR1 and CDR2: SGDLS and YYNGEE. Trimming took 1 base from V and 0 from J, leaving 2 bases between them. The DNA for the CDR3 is TGTGCCAGCAGCGTAAGTAGCAATCAGCCCCAGCATTTT. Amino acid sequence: CASSVSSNQPQHF.

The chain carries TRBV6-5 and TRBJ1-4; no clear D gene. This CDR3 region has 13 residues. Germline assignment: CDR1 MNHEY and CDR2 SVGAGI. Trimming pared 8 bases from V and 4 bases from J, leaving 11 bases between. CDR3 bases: TGTGCCAGCCCGGACGGCAATAATGAAAAACTGTTTTTT. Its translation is CASPDGNNEKLFF.

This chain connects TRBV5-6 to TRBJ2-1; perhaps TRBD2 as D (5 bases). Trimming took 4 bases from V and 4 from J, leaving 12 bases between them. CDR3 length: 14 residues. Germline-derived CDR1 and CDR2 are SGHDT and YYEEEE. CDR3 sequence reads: CASSEGLNYNEQFF. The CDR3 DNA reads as TGTGCCAGCAGCGAAGGACTGAATTACAATGAGCAGTTCTTC.

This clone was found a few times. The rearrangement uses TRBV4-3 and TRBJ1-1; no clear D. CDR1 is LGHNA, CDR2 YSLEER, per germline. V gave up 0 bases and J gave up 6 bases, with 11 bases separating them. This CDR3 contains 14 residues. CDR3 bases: TGCGCCAGCAGCCAAGAGTCTCAGGCATCTGAAGCTTTCTTT. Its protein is CASSQESQASEAFF.

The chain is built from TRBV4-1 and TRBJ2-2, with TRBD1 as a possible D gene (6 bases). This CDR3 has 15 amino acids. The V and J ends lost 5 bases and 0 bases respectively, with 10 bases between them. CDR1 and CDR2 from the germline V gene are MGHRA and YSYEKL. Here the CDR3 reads CASSYRETNTGELFF. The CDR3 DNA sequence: TGCGCCAGCAGCTACAGGGAAACGAACACCGGGGAGCTGTTTTTT.

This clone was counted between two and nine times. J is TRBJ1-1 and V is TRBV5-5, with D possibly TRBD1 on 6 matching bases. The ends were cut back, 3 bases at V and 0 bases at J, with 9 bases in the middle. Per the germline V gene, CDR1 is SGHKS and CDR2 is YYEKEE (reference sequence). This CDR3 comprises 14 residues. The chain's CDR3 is CASSSRTVNTEAFF. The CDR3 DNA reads TGTGCCAGCAGCTCGAGGACAGTGAACACTGAAGCTTTCTTT.

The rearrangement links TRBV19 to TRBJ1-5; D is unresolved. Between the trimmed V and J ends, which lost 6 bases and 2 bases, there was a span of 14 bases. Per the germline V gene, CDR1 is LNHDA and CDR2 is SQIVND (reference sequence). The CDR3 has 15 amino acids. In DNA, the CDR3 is TGTGCCAGTAGCCAGTCTGGTCGTGGCAATCAGCCCCAGCATTTT. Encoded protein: CASSQSGRGNQPQHF.

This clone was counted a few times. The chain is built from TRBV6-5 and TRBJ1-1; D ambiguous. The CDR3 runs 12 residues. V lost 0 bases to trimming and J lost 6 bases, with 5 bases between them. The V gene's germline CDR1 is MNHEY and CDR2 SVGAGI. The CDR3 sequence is CASSYSGSEAFF. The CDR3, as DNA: TGTGCCAGCAGTTACTCGGGGTCTGAAGCTTTCTTT.

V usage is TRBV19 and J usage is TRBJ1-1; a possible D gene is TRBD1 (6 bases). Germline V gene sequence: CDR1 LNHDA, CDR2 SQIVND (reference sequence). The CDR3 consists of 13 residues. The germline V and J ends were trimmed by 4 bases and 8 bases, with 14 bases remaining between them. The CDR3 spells CASSKGFGTEAFF. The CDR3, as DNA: TGTGCCAGTAGTAAGGGGTTCGGGACAGAAGCTTTCTTT.

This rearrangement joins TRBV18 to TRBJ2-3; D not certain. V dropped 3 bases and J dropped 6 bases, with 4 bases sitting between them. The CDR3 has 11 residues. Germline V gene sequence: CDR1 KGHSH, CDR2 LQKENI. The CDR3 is CASSPGDTQYF. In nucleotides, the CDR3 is TGTGCCAGCTCACCCGGCGATACGCAGTATTTT.

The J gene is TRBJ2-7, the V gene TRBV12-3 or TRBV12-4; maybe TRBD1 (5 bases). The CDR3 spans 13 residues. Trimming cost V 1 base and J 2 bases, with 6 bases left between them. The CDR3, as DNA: TGTGCCAGCAGTTTAGGCAGGGCCTACGAGCAGTACTTC. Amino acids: CASSLGRAYEQYF.

The CDR3 reads CAIASGSIQWEQFF. For the CDR3, the DNA is TGTGCCATTGCTAGCGGGAGTATACAATGGGAGCAGTTCTTC. This chain connects TRBV10-3 to TRBJ2-1, with 10 nucleotides matching TRBD2. CDR3 size: 14 residues. CDR1 is ENHRY and CDR2 is SYGVKD in the germline V gene. Trimming took 9 bases from V and 10 from J; bases not matched to a gene: 12.

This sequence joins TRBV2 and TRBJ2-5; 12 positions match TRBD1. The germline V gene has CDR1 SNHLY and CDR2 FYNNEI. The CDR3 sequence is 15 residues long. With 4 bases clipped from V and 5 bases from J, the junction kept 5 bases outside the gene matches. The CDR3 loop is CASSGGTGGAETQYF. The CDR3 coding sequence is TGTGCCAGCAGTGGGGGGACAGGGGGCGCTGAGACCCAGTACTTC. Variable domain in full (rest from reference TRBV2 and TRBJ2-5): EPEVTQTPSHQVTQMGQEVILRCVPISNHLYFYWYRQILGQKVEFLVSFYNNEISEKSEIFDDQFSVERPDGSNFTLKIRSTKLEDSAMYFCASSGGTGGAETQYFGPGTRLLVL.